This T cell receptor (beta chain) derives from a study of blood T cells in healthy people across ages. Donors ranged from about 6 to 95 years old and were healthy Caucasians in Russia. Broader study findings: More naive CD4+ cells and higher diversity marked long-lived donors relative to aged donors. Age brought a roughly linear fall in TCR beta diversity measured per million T cells.

Germline V lookup: CDR1 ENHRY, CDR2 SYGVKD. Germline trimming cut 7 bases from V and 9 bases from J; bases unmatched to any gene: 14. The CDR3 runs to 14 residues. Worth noting for this clonotype: The antigen is undetermined.

PCR was performed a second time for about 6 to 12 cycles using a sample-barcoded 5' primer and a J-beta primer mix. Every cDNA molecule bore a tag from a template-switch adaptor containing 12 random nucleotides. Each CDR3 protein is one row after TCRdb ran MiXCR on the 5' RACE reads. The sample holds around 2 million distinct CDR3 sequences, about 39% seen once. The TCR originated in a human donor in good health. The chain combines TRBV10-3 with TRBJ1-2, with TRBD1 matching over 7 bases. The sequenced material came from blood. The CDR3, as DNA: TGTGCCATCAATGCAGCCGGTGAGGACAGGCGCTACACCTTC. This encodes CAINAAGEDRRYTF.